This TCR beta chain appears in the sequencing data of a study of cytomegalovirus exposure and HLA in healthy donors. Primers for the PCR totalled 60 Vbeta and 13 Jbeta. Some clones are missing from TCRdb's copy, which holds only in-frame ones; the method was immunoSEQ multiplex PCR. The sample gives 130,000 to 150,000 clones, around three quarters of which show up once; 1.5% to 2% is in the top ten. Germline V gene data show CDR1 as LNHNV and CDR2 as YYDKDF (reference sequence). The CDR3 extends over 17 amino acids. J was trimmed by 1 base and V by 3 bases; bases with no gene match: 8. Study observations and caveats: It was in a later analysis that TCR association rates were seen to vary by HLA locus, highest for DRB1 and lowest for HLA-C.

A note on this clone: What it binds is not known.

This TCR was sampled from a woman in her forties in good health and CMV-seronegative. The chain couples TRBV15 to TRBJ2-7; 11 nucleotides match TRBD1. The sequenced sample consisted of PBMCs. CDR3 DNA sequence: TGTGCCACCAGCAGTCCCGGACAGGGGGCGTATTCCTACGAGCAGTACTTC. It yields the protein CATSSPGQGAYSYEQYF.